Here is one T cell receptor (beta chain) with its context. Authors' processing steps: Estimation of nucleated cell counts was performed using reference gene primer amplification. The protocol was immunoSEQ multiplex PCR, while the TCRdb copy is restricted to in-frame clones and leaves out a portion. V and J calls and clone size are given by that table; D and trimming were obtained from the DNA. This table holds approximately 94,000 clones, 85% found once. This entry is derived from a study of blood T cell repertoires in COVID-19. The CDR3 extends over 16 amino acids. V was clipped by 6 bases and J by 4 bases; unmatched bases: 12. The germline V gene encodes CDR1 SGHAT and CDR2 FQNNGV.

The TCR was taken from a man aged 45-65 years with active or convalescent COVID-19. This rearrangement joins TRBV11-2 to TRBJ2-7; 10 bases are a match to TRBD2. Specimen: peripheral blood. CDR3 residues: CASRTGRLAGAYEQYF. The CDR3 DNA follows: TGTGCCAGCAGGACAGGAAGGCTAGCGGGAGCTTACGAGCAGTACTTC.